This T cell receptor (beta chain) emerged from a study of identical twins. From the 5' RACE reads, TCRdb called clonotypes with MiXCR, one entry per CDR3 protein. The table records approximately 210,000 distinct CDR3 sequences, roughly a tenth of them present only once. This clonotype has ten or more counts. Trimming pared 5 bases from V and 7 bases from J, leaving 12 bases between. The CDR3 extends over 13 amino acids. The sequence was obtained from a woman aged 18 to 35 in good health. The specimen sequenced was memory (CD45RO+) T cells sorted from blood. The rearrangement joins TRBV12-3 or TRBV12-4 to TRBJ2-4; D may be TRBD2 (5 bases). The CDR3 DNA reads as TGTGCCAGCAGTGACCTAGCACCCAACATTCAGTACTTC. Amino acids: CASSDLAPNIQYF.